Listed below are T cell receptor beta chains from one sample, sequenced in a study of OX40 agonist ivuxolimab in advanced cancers. TCRdb's copy holds only in-frame clones and misses some; the assay was immunoSEQ multiplex PCR. The sample includes about 20,000 clones, about 89% of them seen just once. The sample in question was CD4+ or CD8+ T cells sorted from blood, obtained in a trial of the OX40 agonist ivuxolimab. Receptors originate from an adult with an advanced solid tumor such as melanoma, head and neck, liver or kidney cancer. The CDR3 runs from the conserved cysteine through the conserved F or W. The order of the fields is clone size, J gene, V gene, D gene, CDR3 protein, CDR3 DNA. D genes are given only for firm matches. Clone size is shown for a subset of rows, as once, few, many or a class of expanded clone.

clone size: -; J gene: TRBJ2-3; V gene: TRBV29-1; D gene: -; CDR3 protein: CSVIRGNTDTQYF; CDR3 DNA: TGCAGCGTTATCCGGGGCAACACAGATACGCAGTATTTT
clone size: -; J gene: TRBJ2-7; V gene: TRBV5-4; D gene: -; CDR3 protein: CASSFPTHNTAYEQYF; CDR3 DNA: TGTGCCAGCAGCTTTCCTACTCACAACACGGCCTACGAGCAGTACTTC
clone size: -; J gene: TRBJ2-7; V gene: TRBV4-1; D gene: -; CDR3 protein: CASSPSDGYEQYF; CDR3 DNA: TGCGCCAGCAGCCCCTCAGACGGATACGAGCAGTACTTC
clone size: -; J gene: TRBJ1-6; V gene: TRBV19; D gene: -; CDR3 protein: CASSQGSNSPLHF; CDR3 DNA: TGTGCCAGTAGCCAGGGGTCTAATTCACCCCTCCACTTT
clone size: -; J gene: TRBJ2-2; V gene: TRBV6-4; D gene: -; CDR3 protein: CASSEQGGTGELFF; CDR3 DNA: TGTGCCAGCAGTGAACAGGGAGGCACCGGGGAGCTGTTTTTT
clone size: -; J gene: TRBJ2-7; V gene: TRBV14; D gene: -; CDR3 protein: CASSSSEQYF; CDR3 DNA: TGTGCCAGCAGTAGCAGCGAGCAGTACTTC
clone size: -; J gene: TRBJ2-7; V gene: TRBV13; D gene: -; CDR3 protein: CASSLGVEQYF; CDR3 DNA: TGTGCCAGCAGCTTGGGGGTCGAGCAGTACTTC
clone size: -; J gene: TRBJ1-2; V gene: TRBV11-2; D gene: TRBD1; CDR3 protein: CASSPPGTGDGYTF; CDR3 DNA: TGTGCCAGCAGCCCTCCCGGGACAGGGGATGGCTACACCTTC
clone size: -; J gene: TRBJ1-2; V gene: TRBV19; D gene: TRBD1; CDR3 protein: CASIRGQGAGNGYTF; CDR3 DNA: TGTGCCAGTATCAGAGGACAGGGGGCGGGTAATGGCTACACCTTC
clone size: -; J gene: TRBJ2-2; V gene: TRBV29-1; D gene: -; CDR3 protein: CSVGDVTGELFF; CDR3 DNA: TGCAGCGTTGGGGACGTCACCGGGGAGCTGTTTTTT
clone size: -; J gene: TRBJ2-2; V gene: TRBV5-6; D gene: TRBD1; CDR3 protein: CASSQTGEFPGELFF; CDR3 DNA: TGTGCCAGCAGCCAGACAGGGGAGTTCCCCGGGGAGCTGTTTTTT
clone size: -; J gene: TRBJ1-1; V gene: TRBV6-1; D gene: -; CDR3 protein: CASVSANTEAFF; CDR3 DNA: TGTGCCAGCGTTTCGGCGAACACTGAAGCTTTCTTT
clone size: -; J gene: TRBJ1-1; V gene: TRBV19; D gene: -; CDR3 protein: CASSEGWRSEAFF; CDR3 DNA: TGTGCCAGTAGTGAAGGGTGGCGGTCTGAAGCTTTCTTT
clone size: -; J gene: TRBJ1-2; V gene: TRBV4-1; D gene: -; CDR3 protein: CASSQDSHYGYTF; CDR3 DNA: TGCGCCAGCAGCCAAGACAGTCACTATGGCTACACCTTC
clone size: once; J gene: TRBJ2-5; V gene: TRBV7-9; D gene: TRBD2; CDR3 protein: CASSSTSGGVQETQYF; CDR3 DNA: TGTGCCAGCAGCTCTACTAGCGGGGGGGTCCAAGAGACCCAGTACTTC
clone size: -; J gene: TRBJ2-1; V gene: TRBV27; D gene: TRBD1; CDR3 protein: CASSEDREYNEQFF; CDR3 DNA: TGTGCCAGCAGTGAGGACAGGGAGTACAATGAGCAGTTCTTC
clone size: -; J gene: TRBJ2-2; V gene: TRBV9; D gene: TRBD2; CDR3 protein: CASSPRRGGAHTGELFF; CDR3 DNA: TGTGCCAGCAGCCCCCGGCGCGGGGGGGCCCACACCGGGGAGCTGTTTTTT
clone size: -; J gene: TRBJ2-5; V gene: TRBV6-1; D gene: -; CDR3 protein: CASRRGGETQYF; CDR3 DNA: TGTGCCAGCAGAAGGGGGGGGGAGACCCAGTACTTC
clone size: -; J gene: TRBJ1-2; V gene: TRBV29-1; D gene: TRBD1; CDR3 protein: CSVGTGEDYGYTF; CDR3 DNA: TGCAGCGTTGGAACAGGGGAGGACTATGGCTACACCTTC
clone size: -; J gene: TRBJ2-3; V gene: TRBV2; D gene: TRBD2; CDR3 protein: CASRPLAGGDTQYF; CDR3 DNA: TGTGCCAGCAGGCCACTAGCGGGGGGGGATACGCAGTATTTT
clone size: -; J gene: TRBJ2-2; V gene: TRBV4-1; D gene: TRBD1; CDR3 protein: CASSPGQDGVGELFF; CDR3 DNA: TGCGCCAGCAGCCCAGGACAGGACGGCGTCGGGGAGCTGTTTTTT
clone size: -; J gene: TRBJ2-5; V gene: TRBV4-2; D gene: -; CDR3 protein: CASSQESGRVTGETQYF; CDR3 DNA: TGTGCCAGCAGCCAAGAAAGTGGGCGGGTGACGGGAGAGACCCAGTACTTC
clone size: -; J gene: TRBJ1-1; V gene: TRBV29-1; D gene: -; CDR3 protein: CSVRVEDTEAFF; CDR3 DNA: TGCAGCGTTCGGGTTGAGGACACTGAAGCTTTCTTT
clone size: -; J gene: TRBJ2-5; V gene: TRBV5-4; D gene: TRBD2; CDR3 protein: CASSLVGCLAGVLETQYF; CDR3 DNA: TGTGCCAGCAGCTTGGTAGGTTGCCTAGCGGGGGTTTTAGAGACCCAGTACTTC
clone size: -; J gene: TRBJ2-3; V gene: TRBV5-6; D gene: -; CDR3 protein: CASSLGSGTDTQYF; CDR3 DNA: TGTGCCAGCAGCTTGGGTTCGGGCACAGATACGCAGTATTTT
clone size: -; J gene: TRBJ2-7; V gene: TRBV30; D gene: TRBD1; CDR3 protein: CAHGDRGGAYEQYF; CDR3 DNA: TGTGCGCACGGGGACAGGGGGGGCGCCTACGAGCAGTACTTC
clone size: once; J gene: TRBJ1-6; V gene: TRBV6-5; D gene: -; CDR3 protein: CASGGSYNSPLHF; CDR3 DNA: TGTGCCAGCGGGGGCTCCTATAATTCACCCCTCCACTTT
clone size: -; J gene: TRBJ2-5; V gene: TRBV14; D gene: -; CDR3 protein: CASSMQGSQETQYF; CDR3 DNA: TGTGCCAGCAGTATGCAGGGGTCCCAAGAGACCCAGTACTTC
clone size: -; J gene: TRBJ1-2; V gene: TRBV19; D gene: TRBD1; CDR3 protein: CASSPRWTGGDYGYTF; CDR3 DNA: TGTGCCAGTAGTCCGCGTTGGACAGGGGGAGACTATGGCTACACCTTC
clone size: -; J gene: TRBJ2-5; V gene: TRBV4-1; D gene: TRBD2; CDR3 protein: CASSQDASGGRETQYF; CDR3 DNA: TGCGCCAGCAGCCAAGATGCTAGCGGGGGTCGAGAGACCCAGTACTTC
clone size: once; J gene: TRBJ2-1; V gene: TRBV6-5; D gene: -; CDR3 protein: CATLRGDEQFF; CDR3 DNA: TGTGCCACCTTGAGGGGGGATGAGCAGTTCTTC
clone size: -; J gene: TRBJ1-1; V gene: TRBV7-9; D gene: -; CDR3 protein: CASSLGPAVGTEAFF; CDR3 DNA: TGTGCCAGCAGCTTAGGTCCGGCAGTGGGCACTGAAGCTTTCTTT
clone size: -; J gene: TRBJ1-1; V gene: TRBV19; D gene: -; CDR3 protein: CASSNHLTKNTEAFF; CDR3 DNA: TGTGCCAGTAGTAACCATTTGACGAAGAACACTGAAGCTTTCTTT
clone size: -; J gene: TRBJ2-7; V gene: TRBV27; D gene: -; CDR3 protein: CASSSLPGRGPAEQYF; CDR3 DNA: TGTGCCAGCTCCTCTCTCCCCGGGCGGGGGCCTGCCGAGCAGTACTTC
clone size: -; J gene: TRBJ1-1; V gene: TRBV13; D gene: -; CDR3 protein: CASRSSNTEAFF; CDR3 DNA: TGTGCCAGCCGAAGCTCGAACACTGAAGCTTTCTTT
clone size: -; J gene: TRBJ2-1; V gene: TRBV27; D gene: -; CDR3 protein: CASSPDGYLSYNEQFF; CDR3 DNA: TGTGCCAGCAGTCCTGACGGATACCTCTCCTACAATGAGCAGTTCTTC
clone size: -; J gene: TRBJ2-1; V gene: TRBV10-2; D gene: -; CDR3 protein: CASSVGTYNEQFF; CDR3 DNA: TGCGCCAGCAGTGTGGGGACCTACAATGAGCAGTTCTTC
clone size: -; J gene: TRBJ2-7; V gene: TRBV2; D gene: TRBD1; CDR3 protein: CASSDGQGKGYEQYF; CDR3 DNA: TGTGCCAGCAGTGACGGACAGGGGAAGGGCTACGAGCAGTACTTC
clone size: -; J gene: TRBJ2-1; V gene: TRBV7-9; D gene: TRBD2; CDR3 protein: CASSLGLAGGPGYNEQFF; CDR3 DNA: TGTGCCAGCAGCTTGGGACTAGCGGGGGGGCCAGGTTACAATGAGCAGTTCTTC
clone size: -; J gene: TRBJ2-3; V gene: TRBV2; D gene: TRBD1; CDR3 protein: CASRRDRGLSDTQYF; CDR3 DNA: TGTGCCAGCAGGAGGGACAGGGGTCTGTCGGATACGCAGTATTTT
clone size: -; J gene: TRBJ2-7; V gene: TRBV29-1; D gene: TRBD2; CDR3 protein: CSARTSLNYEQYF; CDR3 DNA: TGCAGCGCTAGGACTAGCCTAAACTACGAGCAGTACTTC
clone size: once; J gene: TRBJ1-2; V gene: TRBV27; D gene: TRBD1; CDR3 protein: CASSLEQGTLYGYTF; CDR3 DNA: TGTGCCAGCAGTTTAGAACAGGGGACCCTCTATGGCTACACCTTC
clone size: -; J gene: TRBJ1-5; V gene: TRBV19; D gene: -; CDR3 protein: CASSNRLTPYSNQPQHF; CDR3 DNA: TGTGCCAGTAGTAACCGCCTAACACCGTATAGCAATCAGCCCCAGCATTTT
clone size: -; J gene: TRBJ2-2; V gene: TRBV6-5; D gene: -; CDR3 protein: CASSTGHNPRELFF; CDR3 DNA: TGTGCCAGCAGTACCGGACATAACCCACGGGAGCTGTTTTTT
clone size: -; J gene: TRBJ1-2; V gene: TRBV6-1; D gene: -; CDR3 protein: CASSEEIGAMDGYTF; CDR3 DNA: TGTGCCAGCAGTGAAGAGATAGGGGCGATGGATGGCTACACCTTC
clone size: -; J gene: TRBJ2-5; V gene: TRBV2; D gene: TRBD1; CDR3 protein: CASSRTGQETQYF; CDR3 DNA: TGTGCCAGCAGTCGGACAGGTCAAGAGACCCAGTACTTC
clone size: -; J gene: TRBJ2-2; V gene: TRBV7-9; D gene: TRBD2; CDR3 protein: CASSLASGGYTGELFF; CDR3 DNA: TGTGCCAGCAGCCTCGCTAGCGGGGGGTACACCGGGGAGCTGTTTTTT
clone size: -; J gene: TRBJ2-2; V gene: TRBV30; D gene: TRBD1; CDR3 protein: CAWSSGQSTGELFF; CDR3 DNA: TGTGCCTGGAGTTCGGGACAGAGCACCGGGGAGCTGTTTTTT
clone size: -; J gene: TRBJ2-1; V gene: TRBV2; D gene: TRBD1; CDR3 protein: CASRTSGTGEIGEQFF; CDR3 DNA: TGTGCCAGCAGGACTTCCGGGACAGGGGAAATCGGTGAGCAGTTCTTC
clone size: -; J gene: TRBJ1-2; V gene: TRBV5-1; D gene: TRBD1; CDR3 protein: CASSLDGHRDSRDNYGYTF; CDR3 DNA: TGCGCCAGCAGCTTGGATGGCCACCGGGACAGCCGAGATAACTATGGCTACACCTTC